This T cell receptor beta chain was retrieved from a study of Graves' ophthalmopathy and Graves' hyperthyroidism. Study-level results: As the model predicted ophthalmopathy progression, it achieved a sensitivity of 70% to 71% and a specificity of around 73%. Most expanded clonotypes in thyroid above 0.001 frequency also showed up in blood. Built on 13 signatures, a model told ophthalmopathy apart from stable hyperthyroidism with about 85% sensitivity and around 80% specificity.

Amplified material comprised TCR beta CDR3 regions derived from RNA transcripts. Second-round multiplex PCR came after a first-round RT-PCR that employed HTBI primers. Each CDR3 protein is one row after TCRdb ran MiXCR on the multiplex PCR reads. The data hold about 380,000 distinct CDR3 sequences, with roughly 14% observed a single time. Turning to this clonotype: Its antigen is currently unknown.

Germline CDR1 SGDLS, CDR2 YYNGEE. The junction had 6 bases not matched to a gene; V was cut back by 0 bases and J by 6 bases. The CDR3 contains 15 residues. V usage is TRBV9 and J usage is TRBJ2-5, with 9 nucleotides matching TRBD2. The TCR originated in a woman younger than 30 with stable Graves' hyperthyroidism. Material: peripheral blood. CDR3 loop: CASSVEASGGKTQYF. CDR3 nucleotides: TGTGCCAGCAGCGTAGAAGCGAGCGGGGGGAAGACCCAGTACTTC.